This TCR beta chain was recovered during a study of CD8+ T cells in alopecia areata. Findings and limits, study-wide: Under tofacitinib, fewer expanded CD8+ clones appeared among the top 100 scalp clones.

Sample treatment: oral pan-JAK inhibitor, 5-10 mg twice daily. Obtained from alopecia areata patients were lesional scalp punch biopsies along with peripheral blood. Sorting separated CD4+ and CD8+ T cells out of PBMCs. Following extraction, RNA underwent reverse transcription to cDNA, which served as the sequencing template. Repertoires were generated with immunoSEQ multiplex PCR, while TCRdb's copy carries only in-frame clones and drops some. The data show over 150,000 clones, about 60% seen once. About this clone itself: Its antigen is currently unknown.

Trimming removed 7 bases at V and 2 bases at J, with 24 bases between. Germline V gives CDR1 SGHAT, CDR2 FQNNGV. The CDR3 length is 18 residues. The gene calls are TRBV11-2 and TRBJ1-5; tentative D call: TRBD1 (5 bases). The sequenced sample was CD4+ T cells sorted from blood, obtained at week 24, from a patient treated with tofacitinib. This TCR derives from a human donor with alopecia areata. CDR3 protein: CASTPWGPIISGNQPQHF. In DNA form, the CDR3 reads TGTGCCAGCACGCCTTGGGGCCCGATAATTTCGGGCAATCAGCCCCAGCATTTT.